The 11 T cell receptor beta chains in this list originate from one sample, sequenced in a study of a mutant IDH1 vaccine in newly diagnosed glioma. Method: immunoSEQ multiplex PCR; TCRdb's copy keeps in-frame clones and lacks some. The table has 40,000 or so clones, roughly 84% seen once. Time point here: week 11, during vaccination. Topical imiquimod accompanied each vaccine dose, which consisted of 300 ug of mutant IDH1 20-mer peptide. No antigen has been assigned to these receptors. The sequencing here drew on PBMCs, taken from a glioma patient whose treatment included an IDH1 peptide vaccine. These TCRs come from a man aged 35 to 55 with glioma.

The table lists this clone with a count of one. V gene TRBV25-1 combines with J gene TRBJ2-5; D is uncertain. V was shortened by 6 bases and J by 7 bases, with 12 bases between the two germline ends. The CDR3 spans 12 residues. Per the germline V gene, CDR1 is MGHDK and CDR2 is SYGVNS. The CDR3 sequence is CASRGQWMTQYF. The CDR3 DNA reads TGTGCCAGCAGGGGTCAATGGATGACCCAGTACTTC.

The chain couples TRBV7-9 to TRBJ2-7, with D perhaps matching TRBD1 (6 bases). The CDR3 totals 12 residues. V lost 9 bases and J lost 3, with 12 bases in between. The V gene's germline CDR1 is SEHNR and CDR2 FQNEAQ (reference sequence). The chain's CDR3 is CARLTGCYEQYF. The CDR3 region has the DNA TGTGCCAGATTAACAGGGTGCTACGAGCAGTACTTC.

The chain couples TRBV11-2 to TRBJ2-7, with 12 bases that match TRBD1. The trim removed 5 bases at V and 7 bases at J, leaving 9 bases unmatched. The V gene's germline CDR1 is SGHAT and CDR2 FQNNGV. The CDR3 is 15 amino acids. CDR3 residues: CASSPPGTGGVEQYF. In DNA, the CDR3 is TGTGCCAGCAGCCCCCCCGGGACAGGGGGCGTAGAGCAGTACTTC. Drawing the rest from reference TRBV11-2 and TRBJ2-7, the complete variable domain is EAGVAQSPRYKIIEKRQSVAFWCNPISGHATLYWYQQILGQGPKLLIQFQNNGVVDDSQLPKDRFSAERLKGVDSTLKIQPAKLEDSAVYLCASSPPGTGGVEQYFGPGTRLTVT.

The chain employs TRBV27 and TRBJ2-7; D may correspond to TRBD1 or TRBD2 (5 bases each). The CDR3 has 14 residues. Germline loops: CDR1 MNHEY, CDR2 SMNVEV (reference sequence). V shed 3 bases and J shed 0 bases, with 9 bases lying between them. Written as DNA, the CDR3 is TGTGCCAGCAGTTTGGGACGGCGCTCCTACGAGCAGTACTTC. Translation: CASSLGRRSYEQYF.

The count of this clone is one. The chain combines TRBV6-1 with TRBJ1-1; weak D call: TRBD1 (6 bases). V lost 7 bases, J lost 1 base, and 16 bases lay in between. This CDR3 spans 15 amino acids. Germline V CDR1 and CDR2: MNHNS, SASEGT. CDR3 bases: TGTGCCAGCACGTCAGGGGTATGGGGGAACACTGAAGCTTTCTTT. This codes for CASTSGVWGNTEAFF.

The V call is TRBV5-5, the J call TRBJ2-7; TRBD2 matches at 9 bases. V was pared by 0 bases and J by 2 bases, with 0 bases of the junction left unmatched. This CDR3 contains 14 residues. Germline V gives CDR1 SGHKS, CDR2 YYEKEE (reference sequence). CDR3: CASSLGTSAYEQYF. The CDR3, as DNA: TGTGCCAGCAGCTTGGGGACTAGCGCCTACGAGCAGTACTTC.

The V call is TRBV28, the J call TRBJ1-1; 8 bases align to TRBD1. The CDR3 extends over 10 amino acids. Germline V gene sequence: CDR1 MDHEN, CDR2 SYDVKM. V was clipped by 8 bases and J by 8 bases; unmatched bases: 1. CDR3 sequence reads: CASRDREAFF. CDR3 nucleotides: TGTGCCAGCCGGGACAGGGAAGCTTTCTTT.

The chain combines TRBV5-1 with TRBJ2-5, with 11 bases aligning to TRBD2. With 7 bases clipped from V and 2 bases from J, the junction kept 7 bases outside the gene matches. The CDR3 contains 15 residues. Germline CDR1 is SGHRS and CDR2 is YFSETQ. DNA for the CDR3: TGCGCCAGCCGGAGAGGGACTAGCGGTCAAGAGACCCAGTACTTC. Protein product: CASRRGTSGQETQYF.

The J gene is TRBJ1-5, the V gene TRBV6-1, with 7 bases lining up with TRBD1. The CDR3 is made up of 15 amino acids. CDR1 is MNHNS and CDR2 is SASEGT in the germline V gene. The junction had 3 bases not matched to a gene; V was cut back by 4 bases and J by 0 bases. Here the CDR3 DNA reads TGTGCCAGCAGTGTGGACAGGAGTAGCAATCAGCCCCAGCATTTT. It is translated as CASSVDRSSNQPQHF.

J is TRBJ1-5 and V is TRBV18; no definite D call. From germline, CDR1 is KGHSH and CDR2 LQKENI. The CDR3 totals 14 residues. Trimming took 1 base from V and 6 from J, leaving 10 bases between them. The CDR3 DNA reads TGTGCCAGCTCACCACGGGGAAATGTTCAGCCCCAGCATTTT. Translation: CASSPRGNVQPQHF.

This chain links TRBV2 with TRBJ1-2; D may be TRBD1 (5 bases). Germline-derived CDR1 and CDR2 are SNHLY and FYNNEI. Trimming cost V 6 bases and J 8 bases, with 16 bases left between them. The CDR3 has 13 residues. The CDR3 DNA reads TGTGCCAGCAGGGCGAATCAGGGTGGAGGCTACACCTTC. Residues: CASRANQGGGYTF. Full variable domain (remainder filled in from reference TRBV2 and TRBJ1-2): EPEVTQTPSHQVTQMGQEVILRCVPISNHLYFYWYRQILGQKVEFLVSFYNNEISEKSEIFDDQFSVERPDGSNFTLKIRSTKLEDSAMYFCASRANQGGGYTFGSGTRLTVV.